This T cell receptor beta chain was identified in a study of shared clonotypes between healthy human individuals. Study results and limitations: The low donor count limited represented genetic and exposure-history diversity.

The repertoire was sequenced with immunoSEQ multiplex PCR; TCRdb's copy has only in-frame clones and lacks some. The data show around 2.1 million clones, approximately 94% seen once. Notes on this clone: Its antigen is still unknown.

There are 15 residues in the CDR3. Trimming shortened V by 0 bases and J by 5 bases, and 14 bases separated the two germline ends. Germline CDR1 is SGHVS and CDR2 is FQNEAQ. This chain connects TRBV7-8 to TRBJ2-7, with D maybe TRBD1 (6 bases). The clonotype originates from a man aged 18 to 29 in good health. The sample comprised naive CD4+ T cells sorted from blood. The subset denotes: CD45RA+ positively selected. This chain's CDR3 is CASSLAQGRGHEQYF. DNA of the CDR3: TGTGCCAGCAGCTTAGCACAGGGTAGGGGCCACGAGCAGTACTTC.